The 20 T cell receptor beta chains in this list originate from one sample, sequenced in a study of shared clonotypes between healthy human individuals. Terminally differentiated effector memory CD45RA+ cells were left out of the naive CD8 fraction, which was CD45RO-negative and positively selected for CCR7. The protocol was immunoSEQ multiplex PCR, while the TCRdb copy is restricted to in-frame clones and leaves out a portion. Here the sample spans roughly 1,800,000 clones, roughly 94% being singletons. Specimen: naive CD8+ T cells sorted from blood. These receptors all come from a man aged 18 to 30 in good health.

This chain joins TRBV7-9 and TRBJ1-2; D is perhaps TRBD1 (5 bases). The CDR3 has 14 amino acids. V lost 8 bases and J 0 bases, leaving 13 bases between the germline ends. CDR1 and CDR2 (germline): SEHNR, FQNEAQ (reference sequence). The CDR3: CASELGTSNYGYTF. The CDR3 region has the DNA TGTGCCAGCGAATTGGGGACTTCTAACTATGGCTACACCTTC.

The chain's CDR3 is CSANKEETQYF. The CDR3, as DNA: TGCAGTGCAAACAAGGAAGAGACCCAGTACTTC. J is TRBJ2-5 and V is TRBV20-1; D is undetermined. CDR3 length equals 11 residues. Trimming pared 6 bases from V and 3 bases from J, leaving 8 bases between. CDR1 and CDR2 (germline): DFQATT, SNEGSKA (reference sequence).

The V call is TRBV27, the J call TRBJ2-1, with 12 positions matching TRBD2. The ends lost 5 bases at V and 4 bases at J; junction bases unmatched: 6. The CDR3 runs to 16 residues. CDR1 and CDR2 from the germline V gene are MNHEY and SMNVEV (reference sequence). CDR3 loop: CASSPLLAGGYNEQFF. The CDR3 coding sequence is TGTGCCAGCAGTCCCCTCCTAGCGGGAGGGTACAATGAGCAGTTCTTC.

The table lists this clone with a few counts. The V call is TRBV2, the J call TRBJ1-2; D is unresolved. V shed 4 bases and J shed 7 bases, with 4 bases lying between them. The germline V gene has CDR1 SNHLY and CDR2 FYNNEI. This CDR3 has 10 amino acids. In nucleotides, the CDR3 is TGTGCCAGCAGTGTGGGTGGCTACACCTTC. Translating gives CASSVGGYTF.

As for this clone: This same CDR3 is encoded by further DNA sequences in the sample. This chain joins TRBV4-1 and TRBJ1-1; TRBD1 is a possible D gene (5 bases). Deletions cut 1 base from V and 4 bases from J, with 7 bases between. CDR3 length: 13 residues. The germline V gene has CDR1 MGHRA and CDR2 YSYEKL. The CDR3 region is CASSQVGGTEAFF. DNA of the CDR3: TGCGCCAGCAGCCAAGTGGGGGGCACTGAAGCTTTCTTT.

Of note for this clone: The identical CDR3 is also encoded by other nucleotide sequences in the sample. The V and J genes are TRBV6-5 and TRBJ2-1, with unresolved D. Germline V gives CDR1 MNHEY, CDR2 SVGAGI. V was clipped by 0 bases and J by 3 bases, with 6 bases between them. The CDR3 extends over 14 amino acids. Here the CDR3 DNA reads TGTGCCAGCAGTTACTCGTCAGACTACAATGAGCAGTTCTTC. It specifies CASSYSSDYNEQFF.

This chain uses TRBV27 with TRBJ2-5; D gene unclear. Germline lookup yields CDR1 MNHEY and CDR2 SMNVEV (reference sequence). The CDR3 has 14 residues. V dropped 3 bases and J dropped 5 bases, with 13 bases sitting between them. The CDR3 DNA reads TGTGCCAGCAGTTTGAGCGCCCCAAGGGAGACCCAGTACTTC. Translation gives CASSLSAPRETQYF.

The rearrangement joins TRBV27 to TRBJ1-4, with a weak D call TRBD1 (5 bases). There are 16 residues in the CDR3. Trimming left V 5 bases short and J 3 bases short, with 16 bases between. Germline-derived CDR1 and CDR2 are MNHEY and SMNVEV (reference sequence). In nucleotides, the CDR3 is TGTGCCAGCAGTCTTCAGCCTGTGGGGGCTAATGAAAAACTGTTTTTT. It specifies CASSLQPVGANEKLFF.

The chain combines TRBV10-3 with TRBJ1-2; no clear D gene. The CDR3 loop spans 15 amino acids. Per germline, CDR1 ENHRY and CDR2 SYGVKD. The V end was cut by 4 bases, the J end by 0 bases, with 12 bases between. CDR3 sequence (DNA): TGTGCCATCAGTGGCGACACCGAAGCTAACTATGGCTACACCTTC. Amino acids: CAISGDTEANYGYTF.

In DNA, the CDR3 is TGTGCCAGCAGCGAGGGGACTAGCGGGACGGGTAGAGAGACCCAGTACTTC. Translation gives CASSEGTSGTGRETQYF. The rearrangement uses TRBV9 and TRBJ2-5; 13 nucleotides line up with TRBD2. Trimming took 3 bases from V and 4 from J; bases not matched to a gene: 9. This CDR3 has 17 residues. The germline V gene has CDR1 SGDLS and CDR2 YYNGEE.

J is TRBJ2-7 and V is TRBV6-1, with unresolved D. Germline-derived CDR1 and CDR2 are MNHNS and SASEGT. The CDR3 extends over 14 amino acids. Trimming shortened V by 0 bases and J by 5 bases, and 11 bases separated the two germline ends. The CDR3 DNA is TGTGCCAGCAGTGAAGCGGGCGATACCGACGAGCAGTACTTC. Its protein product is CASSEAGDTDEQYF.

This clone was recorded once. The gene calls are TRBV11-2 and TRBJ2-7, with a weak D call TRBD2 (5 bases). V was shortened by 7 bases and J by 7 bases, with 29 bases between the two germline ends. CDR1 is SGHAT and CDR2 is FQNNGV in the germline V gene. The CDR3 totals 17 residues. In DNA, the CDR3 is TGTGCCAGCACCGGATCGACCCAACGGACTTACGCCTGGGAGCAGTACTTC. Protein sequence: CASTGSTQRTYAWEQYF.

About this clone: Distinct nucleotide sequences in the sample also encode this CDR3. The genes are TRBV19 and TRBJ2-2; no clear D. V lost 0 bases and J lost 5, with 7 bases in between. CDR3 length equals 14 residues. The germline gives CDR1 LNHDA, CDR2 SQIVND (reference sequence). CDR3 sequence reads: CASSIDLETGELFF. The CDR3 coding sequence is TGTGCCAGTAGTATAGATCTAGAAACCGGGGAGCTGTTTTTT. The variable domain in full, with the rest retrieved from reference TRBV19 and TRBJ2-2, is DGGITQSPKYLFRKEGQNVTLSCEQNLNHDAMYWYRQDPGQGLRLIYYSQIVNDFQKGDIAEGYSVSREKKESFPLTVTSAQKNPTAFYLCASSIDLETGELFFGEGSRLTVL.

The CDR3 DNA sequence: TGTGCCACCAGCAGAGATTACCGCACAGAGAAGGGACTAGCGCTCTCCTACAATGAGCAGTTCTTC. Translating it yields CATSRDYRTEKGLALSYNEQFF. The chain links TRBV15 to TRBJ2-1, with TRBD2 matching over 10 bases. From germline, CDR1 is LNHNV and CDR2 YYDKDF (reference sequence). The CDR3 loop spans 22 amino acids. V shed 0 bases, J shed 0 bases, and the junction held 17 bases outside the gene matches.

CDR3 coding DNA: TGTGCCAGCAGCGCCTCGACAGGGGCGGACGAGCAGTACTTC. Translation gives CASSASTGADEQYF. The chain joins TRBV27 to TRBJ2-7, with 8 bases that match TRBD1. The CDR3 has 14 residues. Germline loops: CDR1 MNHEY, CDR2 SMNVEV (reference sequence). V lost 6 bases and J lost 5; bases outside the gene matches: 9.

The chain recombines TRBV2 with TRBJ2-2, with D possibly being TRBD1 (6 bases). Per the germline V gene, CDR1 is SNHLY and CDR2 is FYNNEI. V gave up 7 bases and J gave up 15 bases, with 27 bases separating them. This CDR3 is 15 amino acids long. CDR3 DNA: TGTGCCAGCATTCAATCTGACAGGACCTACGTCGTGGTGTTTTTT. It translates to CASIQSDRTYVVVFF.

This clone was seen just once. This rearrangement joins TRBV6-1 to TRBJ2-1; a weak D match, TRBD2 (6 bases). V lost 8 bases and J lost 8, with 19 bases in between. The germline V gene has CDR1 MNHNS and CDR2 SASEGT. The CDR3 length is 14 residues. CDR3 nucleotide sequence: TGTGCCAGCCTCCCGGGACTCGGAATCTATGAGCAGTTCTTC. Encoded protein: CASLPGLGIYEQFF.

This rearrangement joins TRBV11-3 to TRBJ1-1; D not certain. Germline-derived CDR1 and CDR2 are SGHNT and YENEEA. Trimming cost V 3 bases and J 6 bases, with 14 bases left between them. This CDR3 region has 14 residues. The CDR3 sequence: CASSFADWGAEAFF. CDR3 bases: TGTGCCAGCAGCTTCGCAGATTGGGGAGCTGAAGCTTTCTTT.

This clone came up a few times. Within the sample, other DNA sequences also encode this same CDR3. The V gene is TRBV4-1, the J gene TRBJ2-7; tentatively, D is TRBD1 (6 bases). The germline V gene has CDR1 MGHRA and CDR2 YSYEKL. The CDR3 has 13 amino acids. V was cut by 0 bases and J by 5 bases, with 8 bases left in between. CDR3 coding DNA: TGCGCCAGCAGCCAAGATCCAGGGGACGAGCAGTACTTC. It codes for CASSQDPGDEQYF.

This chain uses TRBV9 with TRBJ1-2; the D gene is possibly TRBD1 (6 bases). V dropped 3 bases and J dropped 1 base, with 13 bases sitting between them. The CDR3 is 15 amino acids. Germline V lookup: CDR1 SGDLS, CDR2 YYNGEE. In nucleotides, the CDR3 is TGTGCCAGCAGCGAGGGGGACGGCATTAACTATGGCTACACCTTC. Protein: CASSEGDGINYGYTF.